The 27 T cell receptor beta chains presented below share a single source sample, sequenced in a study of post-analysis software for immune sequencing data. Findings and limits, study-wide: The five TRBV segments detected at higher frequency in patients than in controls included TRBV5-6, TRBV5-1 and TRBV20-1.

TCR beta cDNA libraries included unique molecular identifiers. TCRdb re-called the PCR reads with MiXCR, one entry per CDR3 protein. The repertoire has roughly 600,000 distinct CDR3 sequences, roughly 45% of them found once; the top ten carry 1.5% to 2%. No antigen has been assigned to these receptors. Sequencing input: blood. The receptors were sampled from a girl aged 5-17 years with multiple sclerosis.

This clonotype has just a few counts. This chain links TRBV15 with TRBJ2-4; D possibly corresponds to TRBD2 (5 bases). From germline, CDR1 is LNHNV and CDR2 YYDKDF (reference sequence). V was cut by 1 base and J by 0 bases, with 13 bases left in between. The CDR3 has 17 residues. The CDR3 DNA follows: TGTGCCACCAGCAGAGGCTCGGACCGGGGAGCCAAAAACATTCAGTACTTC. Translating it yields CATSRGSDRGAKNIQYF.

The chain links TRBV12-3 or TRBV12-4 to TRBJ2-1; D is undetermined. Trimming stripped 6 bases from V and 9 bases from J, with 15 bases between. The length of the CDR3 is 13 residues. CDR3 region: CASSQNRWSEQFF. For the CDR3, the DNA is TGTGCCAGCAGCCAAAACCGTTGGTCTGAGCAGTTCTTC.

The gene calls are TRBV29-1 and TRBJ2-5; possibly TRBD2 for D (6 bases). V lost 4 bases to trimming and J lost 2 bases, with 11 bases between them. Germline V gene lookup returns CDR1 SQVTM and CDR2 ANQGSEA. There are 13 residues in the CDR3. The CDR3 region is CSVVQTSQETQYF. In DNA form, the CDR3 reads TGCAGCGTTGTCCAGACTAGTCAAGAGACCCAGTACTTC.

The chain has TRBV5-1 and TRBJ2-3, with 9 positions matching TRBD2. Germline-derived CDR1 and CDR2 are SGHRS and YFSETQ. V lost 0 bases to trimming and J lost 10 bases; unmatched junction nucleotides: 12. This CDR3 region has 16 residues. Here the CDR3 DNA reads TGCGCCAGCAGCTTGGATAAGGCGGGGGGGCCGATCCCGCAGTATTTT. Its protein is CASSLDKAGGPIPQYF.

This clonotype was seen a few times. CDR3 bases: TGTGCCAGCAGTTACTCCCTAATGACAGGGAGGTACGAGCAGTACTTC. As protein: CASSYSLMTGRYEQYF. The chain combines TRBV6-5 with TRBJ2-7, with D perhaps TRBD1 (7 bases). Trimming cost V 0 bases and J 4 bases, with 16 bases left between them. CDR3 length: 16 amino acids. Germline V gene sequence: CDR1 MNHEY, CDR2 SVGAGI.

The CDR3 DNA follows: TGTGCCAGCAGCCAAGATAGGCTCCCGGCAGCTGAAGCTTTCTTT. Translated, it gives CASSQDRLPAAEAFF. This chain uses TRBV3-1 with TRBJ1-1; D call uncertain. Trimming removed 0 bases at V and 6 bases at J, with 14 bases between. This CDR3 has 15 amino acids. Germline CDR1 and CDR2: LGHDT and YNNKEL (reference sequence).

V gene TRBV5-6 combines with J gene TRBJ2-5; 11 bases are a match to TRBD1. This CDR3 is built from 17 residues. Trimming cost V 3 bases and J 4 bases; bases outside gene matches: 11. Germline lookup yields CDR1 SGHDT and CDR2 YYEEEE. The CDR3 DNA sequence: TGTGCCAGCAGCTGGGCAAGGACAGGGGGCGACGGAGAGACCCAGTACTTC. Translation gives CASSWARTGGDGETQYF.

The chain employs TRBV12-3 or TRBV12-4 and TRBJ2-3; 10 bases line up with TRBD2. The CDR3 extends over 16 amino acids. Trimming cost V 4 bases and J 3 bases; bases outside gene matches: 7. The CDR3 loop is CASSYLAGGGTDTQYF. In nucleotides, the CDR3 is TGTGCCAGCAGTTACTTAGCGGGGGGTGGAACAGATACGCAGTATTTT.

This chain joins TRBV5-5 and TRBJ2-5, with 8 bases matching TRBD1. The end of the DNA is better explained by TRBJ2-1, so the J call may be wrong. In germline, CDR1 is SGHKS, CDR2 YYEKEE (reference sequence). The CDR3 totals 14 residues. This chain's CDR3 is CASSPGDRQETQFF. The DNA for the CDR3 is TGTGCCAGCAGCCCGGGGGACAGGCAAGAGACCCAGTTCTTC.

The chain carries TRBV5-1 and TRBJ1-1; possibly TRBD1 for D (6 bases). The V end was cut by 5 bases, the J end by 11 bases, with 19 bases between. From germline, CDR1 is SGHRS and CDR2 YFSETQ. This CDR3 is built from 13 residues. The CDR3 sequence: CASSWTAGEGAFF. The DNA for the CDR3 is TGCGCCAGCAGTTGGACAGCGGGCGAAGGGGCTTTCTTT.

The chain employs TRBV4-2 and TRBJ1-5; D ambiguous. CDR1 is LGHNA and CDR2 is YNFKEQ in the germline V gene. This CDR3 is 14 amino acids long. Between the trimmed V and J ends, which lost 0 bases and 1 base, there was a span of 4 bases. The CDR3 DNA reads TGTGCCAGCAGCCAAGAAAAGAGCAATCAGCCCCAGCATTTT. Amino acid sequence: CASSQEKSNQPQHF.

The rearrangement joins TRBV2 to TRBJ2-7, with 7 positions matching TRBD2. The germline gives CDR1 SNHLY, CDR2 FYNNEI. The V and J ends lost 10 bases and 0 bases, in that order; junction bases with no gene match: 6. This CDR3 has 13 residues. The CDR3 bases are TGTGCCACCAGGCGGGAGTTCTCCTACGAGCAGTACTTC. This encodes CATRREFSYEQYF.

The rearrangement uses TRBV5-5 and TRBJ2-7; tentative D call: TRBD1 (5 bases). Trimming pared 4 bases from V and 3 bases from J, leaving 20 bases between. The germline V gene encodes CDR1 SGHKS and CDR2 YYEKEE (reference sequence). The CDR3 runs to 16 residues. CDR3 sequence (DNA): TGTGCCAGCAGCGAGACAGTGGCCAGACTTAGCTACGAGCAGTACTTC. Protein: CASSETVARLSYEQYF. The entire variable domain, with the rest obtained from reference TRBV5-5 and TRBJ2-7, is as follows: DAGVTQSPTHLIKTRGQQVTLRCSPISGHKSVSWYQQVLGQGPQFIFQYYEKEERGRGNFPDRFSARQFPNYSSELNVNALLLGDSALYLCASSETVARLSYEQYFGPGTRLTVT.

The table lists this clonotype with a count of one. The chain carries TRBV23-1 and TRBJ2-3; unclear D gene. Being an ORF, TRBV23-1 has a function that is uncertain. Trimming shortened V by 3 bases and J by 3 bases, and 13 bases separated the two germline ends. The CDR3 length is 15 residues. As DNA, the CDR3 is TGCGCCAGCAGTCACCGCGGTCGTGGGACAGATACGCAGTATTTT. This gives the protein CASSHRGRGTDTQYF.

This chain connects TRBV29-1 to TRBJ2-7; D might be TRBD1 or TRBD2, each matching 6 bases. The J call may not be correct, given that the DNA end is closer to TRBJ2-5. This CDR3 is built from 14 residues. The germline gives CDR1 SQVTM, CDR2 ANQGSEA. The CDR3 loop reads CSVGVRGAGETQYF. In nucleotides, the CDR3 is TGCAGCGTTGGAGTAAGGGGGGCTGGGGAGACCCAGTACTTC.

The gene calls are TRBV11-2 and TRBJ1-4; D gene uncertain. Trimming removed 2 bases from V and 3 bases from J, with 10 bases in between. This CDR3 is 15 amino acids long. CDR1 is SGHAT, CDR2 FQNNGV, per germline. CDR3 nucleotides: TGTGCCAGCAGCTTAACCTACGGCCCTAATGAAAAACTGTTTTTT. Protein: CASSLTYGPNEKLFF. Drawing the rest from reference TRBV11-2 and TRBJ1-4, the complete variable domain is EAGVAQSPRYKIIEKRQSVAFWCNPISGHATLYWYQQILGQGPKLLIQFQNNGVVDDSQLPKDRFSAERLKGVDSTLKIQPAKLEDSAVYLCASSLTYGPNEKLFFGSGTQLSVL.

The chain has TRBV12-3 or TRBV12-4 and TRBJ2-2; 8 bases are shared with TRBD1. J lost 5 bases, V lost 5 bases, and 10 bases had no gene match. The CDR3 has 16 residues. This CDR3 reads CASSPHRGDRTGELFF. CDR3 bases: TGTGCCAGCAGTCCCCACAGGGGGGACCGTACCGGGGAGCTGTTTTTT.

This rearrangement joins TRBV3-1 to TRBJ2-5; 9 nucleotides align to TRBD1. J was trimmed by 2 bases and V by 4 bases; bases with no gene match: 8. CDR1 and CDR2 from the germline V gene are LGHDT and YNNKEL (reference sequence). The CDR3 has 16 residues. CDR3 region: CASSLSGQGVQETQYF. For the CDR3, the DNA is TGTGCCAGCAGCCTATCGGGACAGGGAGTACAAGAGACCCAGTACTTC.

V usage is TRBV7-9 and J usage is TRBJ2-1, with 8 positions matching TRBD1. The end of the DNA aligns better with TRBJ2-7, so the J call may be wrong. Germline loops: CDR1 SEHNR, CDR2 FQNEAQ (reference sequence). The CDR3 runs to 15 residues. The CDR3 nucleotides read TGTGCCAGCAGCCCGGGGACAGGCCACACCTACGAGCAGTACTTC. This translates into CASSPGTGHTYEQYF.

This clonotype was counted a few times. The chain uses TRBV5-5 and TRBJ1-2; 7 bases are a match to TRBD1. There are 14 residues in the CDR3. Per the germline V gene, CDR1 is SGHKS and CDR2 is YYEKEE (reference sequence). J gave up 8 bases and V 1 base, and 8 bases lay outside the gene matches. Here the CDR3 DNA reads TGTGCCAGCAGCTTGTCCGGGACAGAAATCGGCTACACCTTC. It yields the protein CASSLSGTEIGYTF. Full variable domain (rest looked up from reference TRBV5-5 and TRBJ1-2): DAGVTQSPTHLIKTRGQQVTLRCSPISGHKSVSWYQQVLGQGPQFIFQYYEKEERGRGNFPDRFSARQFPNYSSELNVNALLLGDSALYLCASSLSGTEIGYTFGSGTRLTVV.

The chain employs TRBV18 and TRBJ2-4; possibly TRBD1 or TRBD2 for D (5 bases each). The assigned J gene may be wrong: the sequence end matches TRBJ2-7 better. The CDR3 consists of 15 residues. The germline V gene encodes CDR1 KGHSH and CDR2 LQKENI. This chain's CDR3 is CASSPPKGTLAEQYF. The CDR3 DNA reads as TGTGCCAGCTCACCACCGAAGGGGACCCTGGCCGAGCAGTACTTC.

The chain recombines TRBV12-3 or TRBV12-4 with TRBJ1-1, with TRBD1 matching 7 bases. CDR3 length: 16 residues. The J segment lost 4 bases and the V segment lost 5 bases, leaving 13 bases of the junction unmatched. CDR3 region: CASSPISWTGGTEAFF. Written as DNA, the CDR3 is TGTGCCAGCAGTCCAATATCGTGGACAGGTGGCACTGAAGCTTTCTTT.

This clonotype showed up just a few times. The chain is built from TRBV9 and TRBJ1-1; D remains unclear. Germline CDR1 reads SGDLS; CDR2 reads YYNGEE. The ends were cut back, 4 bases at V and 0 bases at J, with 13 bases in the middle. CDR3 size: 15 residues. CDR3 sequence: CASSLEGRMNTEAFF. CDR3 sequence (DNA): TGTGCCAGCAGCCTAGAGGGCAGAATGAACACTGAAGCTTTCTTT.

The chain recombines TRBV21-1 with TRBJ2-7; the D segment call TRBD1 is taken from the table without a DNA check. TRBV21-1 is tagged as a pseudogene. The CDR3 extends over 16 amino acids. CDR3 protein: CASTTVGQGGFNEQYF. CDR3 DNA sequence: TGTGCCAGCACTACCGTCGGACAGGGAGGATTTAACGAGCAGTACTTC.

This chain links TRBV7-9 with TRBJ2-1, with TRBD2 identical over 8 bases. Germline CDR1 reads SEHNR; CDR2 reads FQNEAQ (reference sequence). J was trimmed by 2 bases and V by 5 bases; bases with no gene match: 5. The CDR3 runs to 15 residues. The CDR3 DNA reads as TGTGCCAGCAGCCAAGCGGGAGCCACCTACAATGAGCAGTTCTTC. Its protein is CASSQAGATYNEQFF.

The chain uses TRBV20-1 and TRBJ2-3; TRBD2 matches at 9 bases. Germline CDR1 and CDR2: DFQATT and SNEGSKA (reference sequence). The CDR3 is 16 amino acids. V lost 1 base, J lost 5 bases, and 10 bases stayed unmatched. The CDR3 DNA reads as TGCAGTGCTAGAGTTGCGGGGGGGCAGGGGAGAGATACGCAGTATTTT. Translating it yields CSARVAGGQGRDTQYF.

The rearrangement uses TRBV7-6 and TRBJ1-2; maybe TRBD1 (6 bases). CDR3 length equals 13 residues. Trimming left V 5 bases short and J 6 bases short, with 13 bases between. The V gene's germline CDR1 is SGHVS and CDR2 FNYEAQ. The CDR3: CASSIQGRDGYTF. The CDR3 coding sequence is TGTGCCAGCAGCATTCAGGGGAGAGATGGCTACACCTTC.